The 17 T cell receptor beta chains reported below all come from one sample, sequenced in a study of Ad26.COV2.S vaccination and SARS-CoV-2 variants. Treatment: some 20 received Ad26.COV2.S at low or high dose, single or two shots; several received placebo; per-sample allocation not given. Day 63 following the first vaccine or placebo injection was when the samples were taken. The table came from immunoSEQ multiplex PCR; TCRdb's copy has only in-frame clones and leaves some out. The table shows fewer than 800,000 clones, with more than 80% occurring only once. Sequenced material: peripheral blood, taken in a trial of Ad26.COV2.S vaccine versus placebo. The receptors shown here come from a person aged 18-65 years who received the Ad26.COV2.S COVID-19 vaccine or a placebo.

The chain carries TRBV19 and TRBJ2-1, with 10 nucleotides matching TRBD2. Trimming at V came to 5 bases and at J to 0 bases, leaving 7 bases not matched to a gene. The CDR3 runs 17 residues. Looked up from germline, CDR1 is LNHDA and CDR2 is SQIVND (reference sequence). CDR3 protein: CASSVGLAESSYNEQFF. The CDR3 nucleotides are TGTGCCAGTAGTGTCGGACTAGCGGAGAGCTCCTACAATGAGCAGTTCTTC. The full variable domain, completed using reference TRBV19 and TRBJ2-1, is DGGITQSPKYLFRKEGQNVTLSCEQNLNHDAMYWYRQDPGQGLRLIYYSQIVNDFQKGDIAEGYSVSREKKESFPLTVTSAQKNPTAFYLCASSVGLAESSYNEQFFGPGTRLTVL.

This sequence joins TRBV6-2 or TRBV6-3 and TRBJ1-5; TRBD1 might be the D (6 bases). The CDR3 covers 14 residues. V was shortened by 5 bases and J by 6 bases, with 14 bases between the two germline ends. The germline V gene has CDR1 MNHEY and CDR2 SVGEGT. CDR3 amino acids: CASSLDRPGQPQHF. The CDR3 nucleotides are TGTGCCAGCAGTCTAGACAGGCCCGGTCAGCCCCAGCATTTT.

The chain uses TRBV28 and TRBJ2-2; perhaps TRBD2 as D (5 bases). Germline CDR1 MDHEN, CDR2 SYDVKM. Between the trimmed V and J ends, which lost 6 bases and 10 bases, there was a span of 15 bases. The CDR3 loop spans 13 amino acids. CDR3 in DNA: TGTGCCAGCAGCAGCAGCGGTCGCGAGGAGCTGTTTTTT. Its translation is CASSSSGREELFF. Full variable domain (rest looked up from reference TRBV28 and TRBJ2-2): DVKVTQSSRYLVKRTGEKVFLECVQDMDHENMFWYRQDPGLGLRLIYFSYDVKMKEKGDIPEGYSVSREKKERFSLILESASTNQTSMYLCASSSSGREELFFGEGSRLTVL.

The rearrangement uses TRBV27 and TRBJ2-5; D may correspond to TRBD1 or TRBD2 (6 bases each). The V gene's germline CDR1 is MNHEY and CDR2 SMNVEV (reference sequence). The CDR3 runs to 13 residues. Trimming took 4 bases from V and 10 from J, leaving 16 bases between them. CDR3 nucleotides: TGTGCCAGCAGTTCGCGGGACACCGGTGGCCAGTACTTC. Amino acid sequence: CASSSRDTGGQYF.

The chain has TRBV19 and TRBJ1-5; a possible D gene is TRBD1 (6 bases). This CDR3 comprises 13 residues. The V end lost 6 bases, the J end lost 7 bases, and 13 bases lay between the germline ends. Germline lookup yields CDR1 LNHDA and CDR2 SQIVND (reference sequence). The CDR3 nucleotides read TGTGCCAGTAGGATGATACAGGGACAGCCCCAGCATTTT. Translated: CASRMIQGQPQHF.

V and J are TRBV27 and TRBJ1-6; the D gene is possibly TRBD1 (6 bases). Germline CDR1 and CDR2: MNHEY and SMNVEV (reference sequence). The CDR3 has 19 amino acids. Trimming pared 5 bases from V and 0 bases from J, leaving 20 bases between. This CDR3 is CASSLITDRLSSYNSPLHF. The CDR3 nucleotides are TGTGCCAGCAGTCTTATCACTGACAGGCTCAGCTCCTATAATTCACCCCTCCACTTT.

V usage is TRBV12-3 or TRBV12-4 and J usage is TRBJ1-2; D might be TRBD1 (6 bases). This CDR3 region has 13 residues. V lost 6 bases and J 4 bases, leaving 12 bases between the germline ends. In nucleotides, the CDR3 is TGTGCCAGCAGCCCCGACAGGAGCTATGGCTACACCTTC. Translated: CASSPDRSYGYTF.

CDR3 sequence reads: CASSAGTSFSGELFF. The CDR3 DNA follows: TGCGCCAGCAGTGCCGGGACTAGCTTCTCCGGGGAGCTGTTTTTT. The V gene is TRBV10-1, the J gene TRBJ2-2, with 9 positions matching TRBD2. CDR1 WNHNN and CDR2 SYGVQD come from the germline V gene (reference sequence). V gave up 4 bases and J gave up 6 bases; unmatched junction bases: 6. The CDR3 has 15 residues.

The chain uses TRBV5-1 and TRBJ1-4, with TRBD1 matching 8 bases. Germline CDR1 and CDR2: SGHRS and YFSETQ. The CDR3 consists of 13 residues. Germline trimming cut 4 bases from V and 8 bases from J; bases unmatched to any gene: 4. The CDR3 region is CASSPRTGEKLFF. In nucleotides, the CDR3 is TGCGCCAGCAGCCCAAGGACAGGGGAAAAACTGTTTTTT. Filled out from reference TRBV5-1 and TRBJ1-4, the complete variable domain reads KAGVTQTPRYLIKTRGQQVTLSCSPISGHRSVSWYQQTPGQGLQFLFEYFSETQRNKGNFPGRFSGRQFSNSRSEMNVSTLELGDSALYLCASSPRTGEKLFFGSGTQLSVL.

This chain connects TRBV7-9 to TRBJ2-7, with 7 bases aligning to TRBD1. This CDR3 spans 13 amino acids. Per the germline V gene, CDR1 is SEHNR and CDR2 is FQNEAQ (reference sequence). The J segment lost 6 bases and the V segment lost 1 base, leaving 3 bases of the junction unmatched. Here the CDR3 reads CASSLGDSREQYF. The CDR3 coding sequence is TGTGCCAGCAGCTTAGGGGACAGTCGCGAGCAGTACTTC.

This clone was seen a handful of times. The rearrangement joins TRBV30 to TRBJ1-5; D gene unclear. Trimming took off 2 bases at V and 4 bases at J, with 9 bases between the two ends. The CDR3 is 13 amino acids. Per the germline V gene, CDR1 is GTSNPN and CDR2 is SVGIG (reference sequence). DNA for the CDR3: TGTGCCTGGAGTTGGCAGTCAAATCAGCCCCAGCATTTT. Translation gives CAWSWQSNQPQHF.

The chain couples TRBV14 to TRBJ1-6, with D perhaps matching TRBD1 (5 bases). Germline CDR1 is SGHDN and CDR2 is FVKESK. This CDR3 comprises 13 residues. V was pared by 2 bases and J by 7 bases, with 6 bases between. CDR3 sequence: CASSQQGNSPLHF. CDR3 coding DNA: TGTGCCAGCAGCCAACAGGGCAATTCACCCCTCCACTTT.

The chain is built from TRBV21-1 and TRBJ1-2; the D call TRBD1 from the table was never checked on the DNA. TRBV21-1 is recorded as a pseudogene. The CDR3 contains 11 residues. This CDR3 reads CASSSGEGYTF. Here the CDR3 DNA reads TGTGCCAGCAGCTCAGGGGAAGGCTACACCTTC.

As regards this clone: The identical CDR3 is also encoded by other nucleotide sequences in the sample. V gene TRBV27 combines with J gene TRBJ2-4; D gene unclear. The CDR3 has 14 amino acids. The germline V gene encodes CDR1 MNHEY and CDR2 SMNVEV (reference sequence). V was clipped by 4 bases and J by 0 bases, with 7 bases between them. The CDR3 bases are TGTGCCAGCAGTTCTGGTTTAGCCAAAAACATTCAGTACTTC. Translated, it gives CASSSGLAKNIQYF.

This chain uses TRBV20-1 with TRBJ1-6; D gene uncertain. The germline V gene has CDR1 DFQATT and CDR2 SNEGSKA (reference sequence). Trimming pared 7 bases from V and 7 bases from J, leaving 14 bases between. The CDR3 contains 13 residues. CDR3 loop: CSGSPGPNSPLHF. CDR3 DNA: TGCAGTGGTAGTCCGGGCCCAAATTCACCCCTCCACTTT.

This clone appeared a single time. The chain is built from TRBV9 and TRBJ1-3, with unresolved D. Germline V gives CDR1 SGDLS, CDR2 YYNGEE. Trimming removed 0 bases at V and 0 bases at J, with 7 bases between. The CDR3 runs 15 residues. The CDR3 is CASSVARNSGNTIYF. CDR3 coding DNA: TGTGCCAGCAGCGTAGCTCGGAACTCTGGAAACACCATATATTTT.

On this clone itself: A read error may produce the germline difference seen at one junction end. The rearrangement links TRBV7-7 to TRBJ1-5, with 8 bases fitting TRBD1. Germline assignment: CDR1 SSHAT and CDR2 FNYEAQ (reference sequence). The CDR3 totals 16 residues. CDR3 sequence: CASSTAGQGMVQPQHF. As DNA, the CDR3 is TGTGCTAGCAGCACCGCTGGACAGGGTATGGTACAGCCCCAGCATTTT. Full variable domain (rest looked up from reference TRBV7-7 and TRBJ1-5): GAGVSQSPRYKVTKRGQDVTLRCDPISSHATLYWYQQALGQGPEFLTYFNYEAQPDKSGLPSDRFSAERPEGSISTLTIQRTEQRDSAMYRCASSTAGQGMVQPQHFGDGTRLSIL.